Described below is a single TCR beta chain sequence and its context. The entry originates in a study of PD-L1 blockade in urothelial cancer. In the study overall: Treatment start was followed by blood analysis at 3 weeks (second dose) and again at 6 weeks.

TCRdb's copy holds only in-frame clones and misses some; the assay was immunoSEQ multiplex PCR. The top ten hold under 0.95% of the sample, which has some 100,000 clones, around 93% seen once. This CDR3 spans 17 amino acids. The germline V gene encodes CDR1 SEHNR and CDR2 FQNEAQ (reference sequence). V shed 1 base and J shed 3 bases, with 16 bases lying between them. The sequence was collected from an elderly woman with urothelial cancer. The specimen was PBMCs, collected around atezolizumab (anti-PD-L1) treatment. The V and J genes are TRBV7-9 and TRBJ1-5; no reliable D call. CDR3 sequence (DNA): TGTGCCAGCAGCTTAGGTGGGTGGGAGGGCCACAATCAGCCCCAGCATTTT. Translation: CASSLGGWEGHNQPQHF.